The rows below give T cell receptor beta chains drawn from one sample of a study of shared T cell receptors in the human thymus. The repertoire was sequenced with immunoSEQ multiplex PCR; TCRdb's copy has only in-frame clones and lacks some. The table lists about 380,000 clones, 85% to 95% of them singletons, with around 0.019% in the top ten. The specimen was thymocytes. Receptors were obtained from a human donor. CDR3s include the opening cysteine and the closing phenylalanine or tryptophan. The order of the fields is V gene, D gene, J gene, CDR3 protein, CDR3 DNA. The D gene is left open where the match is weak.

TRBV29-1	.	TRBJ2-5	CSVEGGRAGPYQETQYF	TGCAGCGTTGAAGGGGGACGGGCAGGGCCGTACCAAGAGACCCAGTACTTC
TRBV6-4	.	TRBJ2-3	CASSDSRDRSTDTQYF	TGTGCCAGCAGTGACTCCCGGGACCGTAGCACAGATACGCAGTATTTT
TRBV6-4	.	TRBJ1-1	CASSEGMATEAFF	TGTGCCAGCAGTGAAGGTATGGCCACTGAAGCTTTCTTT
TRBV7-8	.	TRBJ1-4	CASSCSRGDPSLLDEKLFF	TGTGCCAGCAGCTGTTCCCGAGGGGACCCTTCTTTGCTTGATGAAAAACTGTTTTTT
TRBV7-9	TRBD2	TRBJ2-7	CASSFITVGLAGAPIVHF	TGTGCCAGCAGCTTTATAACAGTGGGACTAGCGGGAGCCCCGATTGTCCACTTC
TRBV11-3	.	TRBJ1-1	CASSRPAGRAFF	TGTGCCAGCAGCCGTCCGGCAGGTCGGGCTTTCTTT
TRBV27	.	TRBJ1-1	CASGPSGAGTEAFF	TGTGCCAGCGGTCCATCGGGGGCAGGGACTGAAGCTTTCTTT
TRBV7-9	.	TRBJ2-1	CASSLVISAERSYNEQFF	TGTGCCAGCAGCTTAGTGATTAGCGCGGAACGCTCCTACAATGAGCAGTTCTTC
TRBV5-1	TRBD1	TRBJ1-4	CATRTGLNEKLFF	TGCGCCACCAGGACAGGGCTTAATGAAAAACTGTTTTTT
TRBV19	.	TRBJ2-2	CASARPDRLAGELFF	TGTGCCAGTGCCAGGCCCGACCGGCTTGCCGGGGAGCTGTTTTTT